Below, 4 T cell receptor beta chains from the same sample are listed, as sequenced in a study of CXCR3-negative and CXCR3-positive naive CD8 T cells. Broader study findings: More hydrophobic TRB CDR3s were found in CXCR3-positive naive cells than in CXCR3-negative naive cells.

The authors prepared UMI-labeled TRB cDNA libraries by 5' RACE. TCRdb derives one entry per CDR3 protein from the 5' RACE reads, leaving out DNA. The sample features some 120,000 distinct CDR3 sequences, with about 0.61% in its top ten. Their antigens are not known. Sample: naive CXCR3+ CD8+ T cells from blood. As for subset: CD45RO-CCR7+CD27+CD95- naive CD8+ T cells expressing CXCR3 (TNR3+). The source of these receptors is a human donor in good health. Some clones in this sample may be carry-over from other donors' samples.

The chain carries TRBV5-1 and TRBJ1-2. The CDR3 length is 13 residues. CDR1 and CDR2 from the germline V gene are SGHRS and YFSETQ. The chain's CDR3 is CASSLSGGDGYTF.

V is TRBV5-1 and J is TRBJ2-1; the TRBD1 assignment by TCRdb is unverifiable without DNA. Per the germline V gene, CDR1 is SGHRS and CDR2 is YFSETQ. The CDR3 runs 14 residues. This chain's CDR3 is CASSPDRAYNEQFF.

The rearrangement uses TRBV5-1 and TRBJ2-7. Germline V lookup: CDR1 SGHRS, CDR2 YFSETQ. This CDR3 comprises 14 residues. CDR3 sequence reads: CASSSGQTSYEQYF.

The chain couples TRBV2 to TRBJ2-5; TCRdb's assignment of TRBD1 cannot be checked, as there is no DNA. Germline V gives CDR1 SNHLY, CDR2 FYNNEI. There are 14 residues in the CDR3. CDR3 loop: CASSEWAGQETQYF. Full variable domain (rest looked up from reference TRBV2 and TRBJ2-5): EPEVTQTPSHQVTQMGQEVILRCVPISNHLYFYWYRQILGQKVEFLVSFYNNEISEKSEIFDDQFSVERPDGSNFTLKIRSTKLEDSAMYFCASSEWAGQETQYFGPGTRLLVL.